Below are 12 T cell receptor beta chains sequenced from a single sample in a study of T cell therapy after organ transplantation. Their target antigens are unknown. Time point noted: 4-8 weeks after completion of therapy. Clones were sequenced by immunoSEQ multiplex PCR, and TCRdb holds only the in-frame ones, with some missing. The table shows around 4,800 clones, with 60% to 80% occurring only once. The sequenced sample was CD8+ T cells from blood, obtained after autologous CMV-specific T cell therapy. These receptors were taken from a human patient who had received a solid organ transplant and had CMV disease. Some T cells here may be from the graft donor.

In this sample, this clone is large. The chain is built from TRBV13 and TRBJ2-1; D gene ambiguous. Trimming removed 3 bases from V and 4 bases from J, with 7 bases in between. CDR1 and CDR2 from the germline V gene are PRHDT and FYEKMQ (reference sequence). The CDR3 contains 13 residues. CDR3 sequence: CASSFLGYNEQFF. In DNA, the CDR3 is TGTGCCAGCAGCTTTTTAGGGTACAATGAGCAGTTCTTC.

The CDR3 region is CASSQEDRDVGTDTQYF. The CDR3 DNA is TGCGCCAGCAGCCAGGAGGATAGGGACGTTGGCACAGATACGCAGTATTTT. The genes are TRBV5-1 and TRBJ2-3; D could derive from TRBD1 or TRBD2 (5 bases each). The V gene lost 4 bases and the J gene lost 1 base, with 19 bases spanning the gap. Germline values: CDR1 SGHRS, CDR2 YFSETQ. The CDR3 runs to 17 residues.

The chain links TRBV28 to TRBJ2-7; the D is unclear. CDR3 length: 12 amino acids. Germline V gives CDR1 MDHEN, CDR2 SYDVKM. Trimming removed 5 bases at V and 3 bases at J, with 8 bases between. The CDR3 is CASSGPRYEQYF. In DNA, the CDR3 is TGTGCCAGCAGTGGACCGCGCTACGAGCAGTACTTC.

The V call is TRBV5-1, the J call TRBJ1-2; 9 bases are shared with TRBD1. Germline-derived CDR1 and CDR2 are SGHRS and YFSETQ. The CDR3 spans 14 residues. The V and J ends lost 5 bases and 5 bases, in that order; junction bases with no gene match: 7. CDR3 coding DNA: TGCGCCAGCAGACTGGACAGGGGATTTTATGGCTACACCTTC. Translated, it gives CASRLDRGFYGYTF.

The chain is built from TRBV4-3 and TRBJ2-3, with 8 bases that match TRBD2. V dropped 1 base and J dropped 3; count of bases not matched to a gene: 3. The CDR3 is 15 residues long. Germline-derived CDR1 and CDR2 are LGHNA and YSLEER. CDR3 amino acids: CASSQAGGSTDTQYF. Written as DNA, the CDR3 is TGCGCCAGCAGCCAAGCGGGGGGGTCGACAGATACGCAGTATTTT.

V and J are TRBV19 and TRBJ2-1; the D gene is possibly TRBD2 (6 bases). The V end lost 3 bases, the J end lost 0 bases, and 9 bases lay between the germline ends. The CDR3 length is 15 residues. CDR1 and CDR2 from the germline V gene are LNHDA and SQIVND (reference sequence). CDR3 coding DNA: TGTGCCAGTAGTATGGGGGGAAGCTCCTACAATGAGCAGTTCTTC. Translation gives CASSMGGSSYNEQFF.

The rearrangement uses TRBV9 and TRBJ2-1; 7 nucleotides align to TRBD2. This CDR3 has 11 residues. Germline CDR1 reads SGDLS; CDR2 reads YYNGEE. Trimming at V came to 4 bases and at J to 9 bases, leaving 1 base not matched to a gene. The CDR3 DNA reads as TGTGCCAGCAGCCCGGGGGGTGAGCAGTTCTTC. Translating gives CASSPGGEQFF.

This rearrangement joins TRBV30 to TRBJ2-1; no firm D call. The CDR3 is made up of 15 amino acids. Trimming shortened V by 1 base and J by 0 bases, and 10 bases separated the two germline ends. Germline CDR1 and CDR2: GTSNPN and SVGIG (reference sequence). CDR3 amino acids: CAWSDRVGSYNEQFF. Written as DNA, the CDR3 is TGTGCCTGGAGTGACCGGGTGGGCTCCTACAATGAGCAGTTCTTC. Full variable domain (outside the CDR3, taken from reference TRBV30 and TRBJ2-1): SQTIHQWPATLVQPVGSPLSLECTVEGTSNPNLYWYRQAAGRGLQLLFYSVGIGQISSEVPQNLSASRPQDRQFILSSKKLLLSDSGFYLCAWSDRVGSYNEQFFGPGTRLTVL.

The table lists this clone with a count of one. The chain is built from TRBV7-2 and TRBJ2-7, with 10 bases identical to TRBD2. Per the germline V gene, CDR1 is SGHTA and CDR2 is FQGNSA. Losses at the gene ends were 4 bases for V and 5 bases for J; bases not matched to a gene: 14. CDR3 length: 17 residues. CDR3 DNA sequence: TGTGCCAGCAGCTCAACACTAGGTGGCCTAGCGGGAGACGAGCAGTACTTC. Protein product: CASSSTLGGLAGDEQYF.

The chain links TRBV11-2 to TRBJ2-1; tentative D call: TRBD2 (6 bases). The CDR3 has 14 residues. Germline V lookup: CDR1 SGHAT, CDR2 FQNNGV. Trimming shortened V by 5 bases and J by 3 bases, and 11 bases separated the two germline ends. CDR3: CASSPTAGYNEQFF. DNA for the CDR3: TGTGCCAGCAGCCCGACAGCGGGCTACAATGAGCAGTTCTTC.

V is TRBV7-9 and J is TRBJ2-3, with TRBD2 matching 13 bases. The germline V gene encodes CDR1 SEHNR and CDR2 FQNEAQ (reference sequence). This CDR3 comprises 17 residues. Trimming took 6 bases from V and 3 from J; bases not matched to a gene: 9. DNA for the CDR3: TGTGCCAGCAGTTTTAATGGACTAGCGGGAGAGACAGATACGCAGTATTTT. Translation: CASSFNGLAGETDTQYF.

The V call is TRBV16, the J call TRBJ2-7, with 9 bases matching TRBD1. CDR3 length equals 15 residues. The V gene's germline CDR1 is KGHSY and CDR2 FQNENV. With 3 bases clipped from V and 5 bases from J, the junction kept 8 bases outside the gene matches. The CDR3 here is CASSQPGTGSHEQYF. The DNA for the CDR3 is TGTGCCAGCAGCCAGCCCGGGACAGGGAGTCACGAGCAGTACTTC.